In this sample, the clone carrying this T cell receptor beta chain turned up many times. Its antigen is as yet unknown. The trim removed 3 bases at V and 11 bases at J, leaving 6 bases unmatched. This CDR3 has 14 amino acids. Germline CDR1 is MGHRA and CDR2 is YSYEKL. Then a second PCR, running roughly 7 to 11 cycles, was carried out with a sample-barcoded 5' primer and a J-beta primer mix. MiXCR, applied by TCRdb to the 5' RACE reads, yields one record per CDR3 protein. The profile shows more than 750,000 distinct CDR3 sequences, 29% of them singletons. This entry belongs to a study of blood T cells in healthy people across ages. General study results and limits: When one million T cells were used, diversity estimates were thought to be underestimates.

The same data also contributed to another study, on T cells of mothers and their children. From that report: In cDNA synthesis, all of the extracted RNA was used at around 1.4 ug per 15 ul. Versus unrelated pairs, overlap was slightly higher in related mother-child pairs, without reaching significance.

Sample: blood. The chain uses TRBV4-1 and TRBJ1-6; 8 bases align to TRBD1. This receptor was identified in a woman aged 40 to 50 in good health. CDR3 in DNA: TGCGCCAGCAGCCAGGCCGACAGGGGTCCACCCCTCCACTTT. It codes for CASSQADRGPPLHF.